The clone carrying this T cell receptor beta chain was detected only a few times. Its cognate antigen is unknown. This entry belongs to a study of molecular identifiers for immune sequencing clone quantification. Study observations and caveats: Clones of above 20 RNA copies carried over 98% of effector molecules; in naive cells they carried under 1%. Spiked-in Jurkat TCR RNA corresponding to one cell was reported as detectable against approximately 1 million naive cells.

CD8+CD4-CCR7+CD45RA+ cells were sorted as naive CD8 T cells. CDR1 and CDR2 from the germline V gene are SGHVS and FQNEAQ. The CDR3 is 17 amino acids. V shed 5 bases, J shed 2 bases, and the junction held 10 bases outside the gene matches. One entry per CDR3 protein results from TCRdb running MiXCR on the PCR reads. The data hold about 320,000 distinct CDR3 sequences, with over 20% observed a single time. The sequencing sample was made of naive CD8+ T cells from blood, with Jurkat cell RNA spiked in. Subset given: FACS-sorted CD8+CD4-CCR7+CD45RA+ naive T cells. This TCR was sampled from a human donor in good health. Some libraries in this study had Jurkat cell RNA spiked in. This rearrangement joins TRBV7-8 to TRBJ2-3; 10 bases map to TRBD2. CDR3 residues: CASSVPLAGASTDTQYF. DNA for the CDR3: TGTGCCAGCAGCGTCCCGCTAGCGGGGGCTTCCACAGATACGCAGTATTTT. The full variable domain, rest sourced from reference TRBV7-8 and TRBJ2-3, is GAGVSQSPRYKVAKRGQDVALRCDPISGHVSLFWYQQALGQGPEFLTYFQNEAQLDKSGLPSDRFFAERPEGSVSTLKIQRTQQEDSAVYLCASSVPLAGASTDTQYFGPGTRLTVL.